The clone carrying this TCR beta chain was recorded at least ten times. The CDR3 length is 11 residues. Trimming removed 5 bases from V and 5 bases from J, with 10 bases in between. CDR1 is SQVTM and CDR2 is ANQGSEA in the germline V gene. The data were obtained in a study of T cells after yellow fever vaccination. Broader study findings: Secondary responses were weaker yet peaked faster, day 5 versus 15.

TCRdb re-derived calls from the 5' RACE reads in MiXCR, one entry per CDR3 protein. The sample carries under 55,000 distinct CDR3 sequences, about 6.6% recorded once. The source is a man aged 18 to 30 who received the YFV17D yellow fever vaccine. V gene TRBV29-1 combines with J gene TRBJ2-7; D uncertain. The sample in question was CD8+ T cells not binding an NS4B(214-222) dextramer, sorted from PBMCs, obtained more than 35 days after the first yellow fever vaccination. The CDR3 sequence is CSVLSLDEQYF. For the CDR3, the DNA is TGCAGCGTTCTGTCATTGGACGAGCAGTACTTC.